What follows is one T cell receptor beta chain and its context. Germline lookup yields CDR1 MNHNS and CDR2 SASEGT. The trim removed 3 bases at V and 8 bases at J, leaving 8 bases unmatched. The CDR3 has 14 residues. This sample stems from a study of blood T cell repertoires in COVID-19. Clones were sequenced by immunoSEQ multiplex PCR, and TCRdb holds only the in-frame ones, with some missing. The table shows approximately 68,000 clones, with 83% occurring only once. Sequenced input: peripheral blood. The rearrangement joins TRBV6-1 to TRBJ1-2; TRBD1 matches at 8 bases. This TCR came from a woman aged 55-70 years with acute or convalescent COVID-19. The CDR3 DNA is TGTGCCAGCAGTGAGGGGCAGGGGGCCTGGGGCTACACCTTC. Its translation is CASSEGQGAWGYTF.